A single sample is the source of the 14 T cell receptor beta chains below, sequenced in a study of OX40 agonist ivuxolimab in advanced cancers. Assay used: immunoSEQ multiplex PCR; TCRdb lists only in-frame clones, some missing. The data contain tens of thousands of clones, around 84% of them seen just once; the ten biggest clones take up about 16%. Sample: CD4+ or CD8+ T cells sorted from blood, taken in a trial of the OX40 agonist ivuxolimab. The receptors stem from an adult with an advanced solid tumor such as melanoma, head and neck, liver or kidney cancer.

As DNA, the CDR3 is TGTGCCAGCACTACCATAGGGGCCCCCTATGGCTACACCTTC. This gives the protein CASTTIGAPYGYTF. This chain connects TRBV11-2 to TRBJ1-2; tentative D call: TRBD1 (5 bases). The CDR3 consists of 14 residues. From germline, CDR1 is SGHAT and CDR2 FQNNGV. V shed 7 bases and J shed 4 bases, with 16 bases lying between them.

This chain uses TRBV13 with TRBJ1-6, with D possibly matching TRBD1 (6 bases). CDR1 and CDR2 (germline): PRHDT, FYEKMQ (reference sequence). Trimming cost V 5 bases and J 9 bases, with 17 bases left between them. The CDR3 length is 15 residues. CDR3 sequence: CASSAAGALGSPLHF. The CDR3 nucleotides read TGTGCCAGCAGCGCCGCAGGGGCGCTTGGTTCACCCCTCCACTTT.

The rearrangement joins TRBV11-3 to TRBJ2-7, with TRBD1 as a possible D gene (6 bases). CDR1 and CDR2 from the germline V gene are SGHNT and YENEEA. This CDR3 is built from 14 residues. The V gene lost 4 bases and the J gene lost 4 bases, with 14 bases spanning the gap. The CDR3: CASSSRDTDYEQYF. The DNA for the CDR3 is TGTGCCAGCAGCTCCCGGGACACGGATTACGAGCAGTACTTC. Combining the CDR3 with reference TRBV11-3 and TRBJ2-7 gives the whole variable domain EAGVVQSPRYKIIEKKQPVAFWCNPISGHNTLYWYLQNLGQGPELLIRYENEEAVDDSQLPKDRFSAERLKGVDSTLKIQPAELGDSAVYLCASSSRDTDYEQYFGPGTRLTVT.

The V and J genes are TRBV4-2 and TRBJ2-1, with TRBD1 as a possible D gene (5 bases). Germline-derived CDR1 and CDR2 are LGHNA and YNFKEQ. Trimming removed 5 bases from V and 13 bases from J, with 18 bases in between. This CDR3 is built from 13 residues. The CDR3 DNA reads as TGTGCCAGCAGCTTCGACAGTTCGGAGCTTCAGTTCTTC. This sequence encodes CASSFDSSELQFF.

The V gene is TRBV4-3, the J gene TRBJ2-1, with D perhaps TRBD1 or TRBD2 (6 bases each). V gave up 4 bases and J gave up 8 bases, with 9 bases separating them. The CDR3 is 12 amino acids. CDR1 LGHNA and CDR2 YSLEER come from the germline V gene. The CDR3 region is CASSLGGYEQFF. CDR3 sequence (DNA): TGCGCCAGCAGCCTGGGGGGCTATGAGCAGTTCTTC.

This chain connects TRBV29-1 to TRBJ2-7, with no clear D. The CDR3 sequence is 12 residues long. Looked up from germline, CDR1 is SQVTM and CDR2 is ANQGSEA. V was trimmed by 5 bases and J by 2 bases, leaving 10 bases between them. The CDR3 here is CSVLLSTYEQYF. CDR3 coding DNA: TGCAGCGTTCTTCTATCGACCTACGAGCAGTACTTC.

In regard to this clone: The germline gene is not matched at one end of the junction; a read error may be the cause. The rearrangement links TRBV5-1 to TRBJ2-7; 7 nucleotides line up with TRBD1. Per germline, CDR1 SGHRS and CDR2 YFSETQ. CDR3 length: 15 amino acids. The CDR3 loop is CASSYQQGPPYEQYF. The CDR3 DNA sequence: TGTGCCAGCAGCTACCAACAGGGGCCCCCCTACGAGCAGTACTTC.

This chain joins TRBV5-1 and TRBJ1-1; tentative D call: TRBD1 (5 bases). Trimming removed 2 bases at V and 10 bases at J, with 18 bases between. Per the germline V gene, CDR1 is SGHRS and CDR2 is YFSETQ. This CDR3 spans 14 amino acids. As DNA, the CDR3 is TGCGCCAGCAGCTTAATAAATGTCCGGGACGGAGCTTTCTTT. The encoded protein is CASSLINVRDGAFF.

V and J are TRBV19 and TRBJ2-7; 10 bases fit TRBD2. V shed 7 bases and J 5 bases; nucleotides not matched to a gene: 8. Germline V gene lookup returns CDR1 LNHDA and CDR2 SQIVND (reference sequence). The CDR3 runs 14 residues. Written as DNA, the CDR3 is TGTGCCAGTACCCCAGCTAGCGGGGGTGACGAGCAGTACTTC. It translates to CASTPASGGDEQYF.

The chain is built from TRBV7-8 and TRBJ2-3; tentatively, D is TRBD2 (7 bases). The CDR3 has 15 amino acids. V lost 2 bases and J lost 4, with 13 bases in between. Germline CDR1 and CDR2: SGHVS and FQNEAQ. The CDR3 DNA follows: TGTGCCAGCAGCTTAAAGGGGGGGGCGGCAGATACGCAGTATTTT. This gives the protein CASSLKGGAADTQYF.

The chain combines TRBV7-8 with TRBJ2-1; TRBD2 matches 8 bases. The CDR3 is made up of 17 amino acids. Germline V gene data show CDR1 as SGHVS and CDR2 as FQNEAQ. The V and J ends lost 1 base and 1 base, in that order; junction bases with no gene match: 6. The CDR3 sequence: CASSLGSGGLSYNEQFF. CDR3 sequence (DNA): TGTGCCAGCAGCTTAGGCAGCGGGGGCCTATCCTACAATGAGCAGTTCTTC.

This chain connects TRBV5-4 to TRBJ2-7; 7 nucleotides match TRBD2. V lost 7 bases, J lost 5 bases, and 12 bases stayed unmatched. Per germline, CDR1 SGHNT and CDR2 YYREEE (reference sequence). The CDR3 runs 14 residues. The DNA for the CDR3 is TGTGCCAGCGGCGGGGGAGGGAGGGAGGACGAGCAGTACTTC. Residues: CASGGGGREDEQYF. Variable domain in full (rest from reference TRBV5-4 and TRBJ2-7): ETGVTQSPTHLIKTRGQQVTLRCSSQSGHNTVSWYQQALGQGPQFIFQYYREEENGRGNFPPRFSGLQFPNYSSELNVNALELDDSALYLCASGGGGREDEQYFGPGTRLTVT.

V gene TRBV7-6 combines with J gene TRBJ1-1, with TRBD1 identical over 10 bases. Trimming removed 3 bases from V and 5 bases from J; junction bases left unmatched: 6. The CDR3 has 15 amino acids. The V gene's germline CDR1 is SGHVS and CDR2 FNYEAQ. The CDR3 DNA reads TGTGCCAGCAGCTTGGCCGGGACAGGGGTTACTGAAGCTTTCTTT. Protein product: CASSLAGTGVTEAFF.

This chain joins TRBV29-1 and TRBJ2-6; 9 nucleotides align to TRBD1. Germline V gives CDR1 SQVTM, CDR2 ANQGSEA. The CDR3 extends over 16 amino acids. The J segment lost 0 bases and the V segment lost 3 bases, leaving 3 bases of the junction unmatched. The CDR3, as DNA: TGCAGCGTTGAGGGACAGGGATCCTCTGGGGCCAACGTCCTGACTTTC. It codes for CSVEGQGSSGANVLTF.